Presented here are 11 T cell receptor beta chains from one specimen sequenced in a study of CD8 T cells in Susac syndrome. RNA amounts of roughly 0.45 to 1 ug underwent reverse transcription with random hexamers. Each CDR3 protein is one row after TCRdb ran MiXCR on the immunoSEQ multiplex PCR reads. The sample gives some 180,000 distinct CDR3 sequences, 85% to 95% of which show up once; around 0.095% is in the top ten. Sequenced material: CD4+ T cells from PBMCs. These receptor sequences come from a human donor with Susac syndrome.

The V call is TRBV20-1, the J call TRBJ2-1, with TRBD1 identical over 9 bases. Germline lookup yields CDR1 DFQATT and CDR2 SNEGSKA (reference sequence). The V gene end was trimmed by 3 bases and the J gene end by 3 bases; junction bases not matched to a gene: 9. This CDR3 has 16 amino acids. Here the CDR3 reads CSASGTGKWGYNEQFF. In DNA form, the CDR3 reads TGCAGTGCTAGTGGGACAGGGAAGTGGGGCTACAATGAGCAGTTCTTC.

V is TRBV6-1 and J is TRBJ2-2; D is unresolved. Germline V gene sequence: CDR1 MNHNS, CDR2 SASEGT. V lost 7 bases and J 1 base, leaving 10 bases between the germline ends. The CDR3 runs 14 residues. The CDR3: CASNGQKNTGELFF. The CDR3 region has the DNA TGTGCCAGCAATGGGCAGAAGAACACCGGGGAGCTGTTTTTT.

The chain uses TRBV20-1 and TRBJ1-6; unclear D gene. The V end lost 0 bases, the J end lost 2 bases, and 14 bases lay between the germline ends. The germline V gene has CDR1 DFQATT and CDR2 SNEGSKA (reference sequence). The CDR3 is 17 residues long. In DNA, the CDR3 is TGCAGTGCTAGAGATATCGTTTGGGAGACCTATAATTCACCCCTCCACTTT. Its protein is CSARDIVWETYNSPLHF.

The J gene is TRBJ1-1, the V gene TRBV20-1; D unclear. The CDR3 sequence is 14 residues long. V lost 0 bases and J lost 1, with 9 bases in between. The germline CDR1 and CDR2 sequences are DFQATT and SNEGSKA (reference sequence). CDR3 region: CSARDPGRNTEAFF. The DNA for the CDR3 is TGCAGTGCTAGAGATCCCGGGCGGAACACTGAAGCTTTCTTT.

The V gene is TRBV15, the J gene TRBJ2-1; TRBD1 is a possible D gene (6 bases). CDR3 length: 12 residues. V dropped 9 bases and J dropped 10 bases, with 16 bases sitting between them. The germline V gene encodes CDR1 LNHNV and CDR2 YYDKDF (reference sequence). This CDR3 is CATARQAKEQFF. CDR3 DNA: TGTGCCACTGCTAGACAGGCAAAAGAGCAGTTCTTC.

The V and J genes are TRBV4-2 and TRBJ2-7, with TRBD1 as a possible D gene (6 bases). Trimming pared 4 bases from V and 4 bases from J, leaving 26 bases between. This CDR3 has 18 residues. Germline V lookup: CDR1 LGHNA, CDR2 YNFKEQ. CDR3 bases: TGTGCCAGCAGCCCCCCAGCCCCGGACAGCCAGACGAAGTACGAGCAGTACTTC. Translated: CASSPPAPDSQTKYEQYF.

This chain joins TRBV9 and TRBJ2-7, with D uncertain. Germline-derived CDR1 and CDR2 are SGDLS and YYNGEE. Trimming removed 0 bases at V and 7 bases at J, with 11 bases between. This CDR3 has 13 residues. The CDR3 loop reads CASSVAPRGEQYF. The DNA for the CDR3 is TGTGCCAGCAGCGTAGCCCCCCGTGGGGAGCAGTACTTC.

The gene calls are TRBV7-2 and TRBJ2-3; perhaps TRBD2 as D (5 bases). Between the trimmed V and J ends, which lost 5 bases and 6 bases, there was a span of 21 bases. Germline V gene lookup returns CDR1 SGHTA and CDR2 FQGNSA. The CDR3 has 16 residues. The CDR3 is CASSQPPGGGVDTQYF. The CDR3, as DNA: TGTGCCAGCAGCCAACCCCCGGGTGGAGGAGTCGATACGCAGTATTTT.

The chain uses TRBV18 and TRBJ1-6; 7 positions agree with TRBD1. After removal of 6 bases from V and 6 bases from J, the junction contained 8 bases not matched to a gene. The germline CDR1 and CDR2 sequences are KGHSH and LQKENI. The CDR3 runs 15 residues. The CDR3 nucleotides read TGTGCCAGCTCTCCCCAGGGGGAGGGTAATTCACCCCTCCACTTT. Translating gives CASSPQGEGNSPLHF.

The gene calls are TRBV7-2 and TRBJ2-7; 7 bases match TRBD1. The V gene's germline CDR1 is SGHTA and CDR2 FQGNSA. V trimming: 7 bases; J trimming: 2 bases; junction bases outside the gene matches: 5. There are 13 residues in the CDR3. The CDR3 DNA reads TGTGCCAGCACTTTAGGGGGCCCCTACGAGCAGTACTTC. As protein: CASTLGGPYEQYF.

The chain is built from TRBV14 and TRBJ1-2, with D unresolved. The V gene's germline CDR1 is SGHDN and CDR2 FVKESK. V gave up 2 bases and J gave up 4 bases, with 11 bases separating them. CDR3 length equals 14 residues. The CDR3 here is CASSQYQASYGYTF. The CDR3 DNA is TGTGCCAGCAGCCAATATCAGGCAAGCTATGGCTACACCTTC.